This TCR beta chain was captured in a study of T cell repertoires in cytomegalovirus infection. Study summary: Peptides in the study included HLA-C-restricted and HLA-B-restricted CMV epitopes. Signatures in public TCR beta sequences pointed to both CMV infection and matching HLA type.

Trimming took off 2 bases at V and 4 bases at J, with 7 bases between the two ends. The CDR3 has 13 amino acids. The germline V gene encodes CDR1 LNHDA and CDR2 SQIVND (reference sequence). This clonotype has just a few counts. Its antigen is undetermined. Study-wide points: Pooled public TCR beta family frequency picked out CMV carriers with the relevant HLA. The response measured ex vivo was dominated by TCR beta clonotypes (HLA-C-restricted and CMV-specific).

TCRdb independently ran MiXCR on the reads; one entry per CDR3 protein. The sample includes about 360,000 distinct CDR3 sequences, nearly 35% of them seen just once. The material sequenced was cultured PBMCs, taken from culture after CMV antigen stimulation. The TCR was taken from a human donor in good health (CMV status not recorded). Some clones in this sample may be carry-over from other donors' samples. The chain is built from TRBV19 and TRBJ2-3; D is undetermined. The CDR3 sequence: CASSISGSDTQYF. The CDR3 region has the DNA TGTGCCAGTAGTATATCCGGGTCAGATACGCAGTATTTT.